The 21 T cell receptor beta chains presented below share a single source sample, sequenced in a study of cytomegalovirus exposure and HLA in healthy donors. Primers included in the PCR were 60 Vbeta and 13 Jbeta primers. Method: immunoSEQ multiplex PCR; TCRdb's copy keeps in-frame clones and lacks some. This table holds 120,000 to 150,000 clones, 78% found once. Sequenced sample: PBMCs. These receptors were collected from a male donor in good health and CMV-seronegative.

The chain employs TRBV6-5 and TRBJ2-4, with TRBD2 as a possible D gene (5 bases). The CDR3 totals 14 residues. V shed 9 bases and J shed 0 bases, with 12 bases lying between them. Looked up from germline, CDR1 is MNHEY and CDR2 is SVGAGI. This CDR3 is CASRGSLAKNIQYF. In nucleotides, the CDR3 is TGTGCCAGTCGGGGAAGTCTAGCCAAAAACATTCAGTACTTC.

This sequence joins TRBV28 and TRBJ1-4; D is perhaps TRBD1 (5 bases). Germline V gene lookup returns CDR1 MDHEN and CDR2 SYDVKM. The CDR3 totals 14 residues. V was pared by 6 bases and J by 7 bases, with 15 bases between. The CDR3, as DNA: TGTGCCAGCAGCAGCCCGGGGGTTGGTGAAAAACTGTTTTTT. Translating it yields CASSSPGVGEKLFF. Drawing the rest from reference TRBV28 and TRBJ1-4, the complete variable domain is DVKVTQSSRYLVKRTGEKVFLECVQDMDHENMFWYRQDPGLGLRLIYFSYDVKMKEKGDIPEGYSVSREKKERFSLILESASTNQTSMYLCASSSPGVGEKLFFGSGTQLSVL.

The CDR3 region is CATLRGGPPYEQYF. The CDR3 bases are TGTGCCACCTTAAGGGGGGGACCTCCCTACGAGCAGTACTTC. The chain links TRBV19 to TRBJ2-7, with a tentative D call TRBD2 (7 bases). The CDR3 sequence is 14 residues long. CDR1 LNHDA and CDR2 SQIVND come from the germline V gene (reference sequence). With 10 bases removed from V and 2 bases from J, the gap between germline ends came to 18 bases.

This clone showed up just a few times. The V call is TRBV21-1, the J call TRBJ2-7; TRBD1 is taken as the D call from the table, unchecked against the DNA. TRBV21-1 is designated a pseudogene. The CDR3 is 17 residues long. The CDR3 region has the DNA TGTGCCAGCATCCGCACAGGGGACAGCTCTACCTCCTACGAGCAGTACTTC. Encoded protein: CASIRTGDSSTSYEQYF.

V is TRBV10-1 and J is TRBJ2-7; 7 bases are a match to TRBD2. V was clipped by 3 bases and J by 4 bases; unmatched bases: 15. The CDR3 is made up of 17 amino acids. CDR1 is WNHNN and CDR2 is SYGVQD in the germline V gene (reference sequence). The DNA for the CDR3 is TGCGCCAGCAGTGAAGGATCGCGTGTGGGGGGGGAATACGAGCAGTACTTC. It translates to CASSEGSRVGGEYEQYF.

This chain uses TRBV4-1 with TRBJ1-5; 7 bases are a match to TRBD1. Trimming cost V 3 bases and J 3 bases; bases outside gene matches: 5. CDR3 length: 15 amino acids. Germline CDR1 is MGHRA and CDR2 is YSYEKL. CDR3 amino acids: CASSHPGTVNQPQHF. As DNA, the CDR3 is TGCGCCAGCAGCCATCCCGGGACAGTCAATCAGCCCCAGCATTTT.

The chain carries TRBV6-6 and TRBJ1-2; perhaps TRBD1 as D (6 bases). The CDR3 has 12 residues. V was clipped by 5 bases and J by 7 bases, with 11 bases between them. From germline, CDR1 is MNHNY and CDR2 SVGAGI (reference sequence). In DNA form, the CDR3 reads TGTGCCAGCAGTGTCGGACAGTCTGGCTACACCTTC. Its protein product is CASSVGQSGYTF.

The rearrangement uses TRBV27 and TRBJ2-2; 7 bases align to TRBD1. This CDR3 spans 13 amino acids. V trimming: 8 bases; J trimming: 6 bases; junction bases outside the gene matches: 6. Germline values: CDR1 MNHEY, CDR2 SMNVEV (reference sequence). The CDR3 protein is CASRDSWAGELFF. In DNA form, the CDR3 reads TGTGCCAGCCGGGACAGCTGGGCCGGGGAGCTGTTTTTT.

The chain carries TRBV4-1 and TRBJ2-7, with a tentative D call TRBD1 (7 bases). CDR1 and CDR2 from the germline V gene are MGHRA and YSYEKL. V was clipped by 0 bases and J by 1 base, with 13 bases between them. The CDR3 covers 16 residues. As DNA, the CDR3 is TGCGCCAGCAGCCAAGAGCGCTCAGGGGGGTCCTACGAGCAGTACTTC. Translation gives CASSQERSGGSYEQYF.

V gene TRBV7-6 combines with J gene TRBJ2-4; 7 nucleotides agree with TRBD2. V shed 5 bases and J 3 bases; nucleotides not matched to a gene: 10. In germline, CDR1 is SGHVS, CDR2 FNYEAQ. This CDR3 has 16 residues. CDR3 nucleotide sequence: TGTGCCAGCAGCCCCCGGGGGGACGGGGTCAAAAACATTCAGTACTTC. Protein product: CASSPRGDGVKNIQYF.

The CDR3 protein is CASSPGLAGGLDEQFF. The CDR3 DNA follows: TGTGCCAGCAGCCCGGGACTAGCGGGAGGGTTGGATGAGCAGTTCTTC. This chain connects TRBV7-3 to TRBJ2-1, with 16 nucleotides matching TRBD2. The CDR3 loop spans 16 amino acids. J lost 8 bases, V lost 5 bases, and 6 bases had no gene match. CDR1 is SGHTA, CDR2 FQGTGA, per germline. Together with reference TRBV7-3 and TRBJ2-1, the CDR3 gives the full variable domain: GAGVSQTPSNKVTEKGKYVELRCDPISGHTALYWYRQSLGQGPEFLIYFQGTGAADDSGLPNDRFFAVRPEGSVSTLKIQRTERGDSAVYLCASSPGLAGGLDEQFFGPGTRLTVL.

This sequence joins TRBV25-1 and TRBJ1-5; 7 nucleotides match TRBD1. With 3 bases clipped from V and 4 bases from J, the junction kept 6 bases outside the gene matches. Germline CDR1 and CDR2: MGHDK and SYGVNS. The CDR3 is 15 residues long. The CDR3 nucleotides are TGTGCCAGCAGTGAGAAGACAGGGAGTAATCAGCCCCAGCATTTT. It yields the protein CASSEKTGSNQPQHF.

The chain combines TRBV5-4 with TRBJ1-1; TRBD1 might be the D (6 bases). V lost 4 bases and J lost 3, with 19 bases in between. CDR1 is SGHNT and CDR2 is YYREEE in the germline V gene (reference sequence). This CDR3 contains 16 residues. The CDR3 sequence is CASSLTGRGVDTEAFF. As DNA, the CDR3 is TGTGCCAGCAGCCTTACAGGCAGGGGTGTCGACACTGAAGCTTTCTTT.

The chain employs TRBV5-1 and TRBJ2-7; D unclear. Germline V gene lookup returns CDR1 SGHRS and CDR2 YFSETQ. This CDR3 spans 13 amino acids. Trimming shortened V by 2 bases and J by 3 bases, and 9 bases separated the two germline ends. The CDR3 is CASSFIPYYEQYF. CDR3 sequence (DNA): TGCGCCAGCAGCTTTATACCCTACTACGAGCAGTACTTC.

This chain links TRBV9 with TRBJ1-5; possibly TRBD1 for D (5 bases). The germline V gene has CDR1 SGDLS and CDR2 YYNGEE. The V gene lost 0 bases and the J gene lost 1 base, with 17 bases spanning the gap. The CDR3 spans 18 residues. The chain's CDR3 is CASSVDAGILGSNQPQHF. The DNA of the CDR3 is TGTGCCAGCAGCGTAGATGCAGGGATCCTCGGGAGCAATCAGCCCCAGCATTTT.

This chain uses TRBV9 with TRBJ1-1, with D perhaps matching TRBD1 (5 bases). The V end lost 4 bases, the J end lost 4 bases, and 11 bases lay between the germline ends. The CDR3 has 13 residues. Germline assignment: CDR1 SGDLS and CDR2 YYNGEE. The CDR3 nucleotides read TGTGCCAGCAGCTTTTCAGGGTTCACTGAAGCTTTCTTT. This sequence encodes CASSFSGFTEAFF.

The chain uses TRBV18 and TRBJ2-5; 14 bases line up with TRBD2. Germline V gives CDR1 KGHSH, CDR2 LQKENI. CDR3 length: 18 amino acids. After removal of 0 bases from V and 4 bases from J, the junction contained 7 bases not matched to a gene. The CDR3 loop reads CASSPPGLAGVRGETQYF. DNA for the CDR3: TGTGCCAGCTCACCACCGGGACTAGCGGGAGTTCGGGGAGAGACCCAGTACTTC. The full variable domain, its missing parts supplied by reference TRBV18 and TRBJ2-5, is NAGVMQNPRHLVRRRGQEARLRCSPMKGHSHVYWYRQLPEEGLKFMVYLQKENIIDESGMPKERFSAEFPKEGPSILRIQQVVRGDSAAYFCASSPPGLAGVRGETQYFGPGTRLLVL.

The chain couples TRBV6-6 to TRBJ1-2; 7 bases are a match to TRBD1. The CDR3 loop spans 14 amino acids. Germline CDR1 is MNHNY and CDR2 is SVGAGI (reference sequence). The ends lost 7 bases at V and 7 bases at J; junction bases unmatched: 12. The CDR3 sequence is CASIDRDRSIGYTF. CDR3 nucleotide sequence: TGTGCCAGCATTGACCGGGACAGATCTATTGGCTACACCTTC.

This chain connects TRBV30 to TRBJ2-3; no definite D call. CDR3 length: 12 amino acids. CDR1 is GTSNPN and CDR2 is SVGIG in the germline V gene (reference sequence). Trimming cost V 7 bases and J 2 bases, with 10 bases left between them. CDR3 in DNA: TGTGCCTTCACACCGAACACAGATACGCAGTATTTT. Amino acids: CAFTPNTDTQYF.

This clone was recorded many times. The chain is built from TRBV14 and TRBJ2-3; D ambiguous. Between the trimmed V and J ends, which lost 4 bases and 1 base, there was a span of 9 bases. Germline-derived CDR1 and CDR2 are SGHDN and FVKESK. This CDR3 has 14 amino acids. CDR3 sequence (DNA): TGTGCCAGCAGCCGGTTCGCGGGCACAGATACGCAGTATTTT. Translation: CASSRFAGTDTQYF.

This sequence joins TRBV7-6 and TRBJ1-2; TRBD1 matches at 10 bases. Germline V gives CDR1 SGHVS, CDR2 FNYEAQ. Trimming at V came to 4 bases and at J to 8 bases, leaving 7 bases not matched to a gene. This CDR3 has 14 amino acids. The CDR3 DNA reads TGTGCCAGCAGCTCGACAGGGGGCAGTGGAGGCTACACCTTC. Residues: CASSSTGGSGGYTF.